This TCR beta chain was profiled in a study of shared clonotypes between healthy human individuals. To note about this clone: Its specificity is unknown.

Replicate sorted-subset PCRs were loaded with around 210 ng DNA, roughly 33,000 T cell genomes. Profiled with immunoSEQ multiplex PCR; TCRdb holds only in-frame clones, not every one. Among about 1.5 million clones listed, approximately 98% were seen once. Germline V gene lookup returns CDR1 KGHSH and CDR2 LQKENI. CDR3 length equals 13 residues. Trimming stripped 6 bases from V and 5 bases from J, with 11 bases between. A CD45RA+ naive subset and a CD45RA-negative memory subset were split from CD4+ cells. Study findings and constraints: The study found about 4.6% of naive CD4 clonotypes shared across a handful of donors. Non-shared clonotypes had lower generation probabilities than those shared by all four donors.

Input material: naive CD4+ T cells sorted from blood. Indicated subset: CD45RA+ positively selected. This chain uses TRBV18 with TRBJ2-4; no definite D call. The sequence was collected from a man aged 25-40 years in good health. The chain's CDR3 is CASSPFTENIQYF. CDR3 sequence (DNA): TGTGCCAGCTCCCCCTTTACCGAAAACATTCAGTACTTC.